These T cell receptor beta chains were read from a single sample in a study of blood T cell repertoires in COVID-19. Profiling relied on immunoSEQ multiplex PCR, and the TCRdb table lists in-frame clones only, not all of them. The sample has 110,000 to 150,000 clones; approximately 85% are singletons. What was sequenced was peripheral blood. These receptors came from a man aged 45-65 years with acute or convalescent COVID-19. Both conserved end residues are part of each CDR3. The order of the fields is J gene, clone size, V gene, D gene, CDR3 DNA, CDR3 protein. D genes are given only for firm matches. For some rows the clone size is stated as once, few or many, or as a class when expanded; others skip it.

TRBJ1-3 - TRBV13 - TGTGCCAGCAGTTCCGTATCCGCCAGAAGCTCTGGAAACACCATATATTTT CASSSVSARSSGNTIYF
TRBJ1-1 - TRBV6-4 - TGTGCCAGCAGTGATCGGTCAGGGGAAGCTTTCTTT CASSDRSGEAFF
TRBJ2-7 - TRBV5-1 TRBD1 TGCGCCAGCAGCTCCGGGACAGGGGGCGGCTACGAGCAGTACTTC CASSSGTGGGYEQYF
TRBJ2-3 - TRBV5-8 - TGTGCCAGCAGCCCTGATAGTCGTGATACGCAGTATTTT CASSPDSRDTQYF
TRBJ1-5 - TRBV5-6 TRBD1 TGTGCCAGCAGCTTGGGACGGGACAGGGTGGATCAGCCCCAGCATTTT CASSLGRDRVDQPQHF
TRBJ2-1 - TRBV24-1 - TGTGCCACCAGTGATTGGCATGAGCAGTTCTTC CATSDWHEQFF
TRBJ1-2 - TRBV10-3 - TGTGCCATCAAAGGGGCAGGGGCCTACTATGGCTACACCTTC CAIKGAGAYYGYTF
TRBJ2-5 - TRBV4-2 - TGTGCCAGCACCCCAGGGCCAAACCTTCAAGAGACCCAGTACTTC CASTPGPNLQETQYF
TRBJ1-1 - TRBV4-1 - TGCGCCAGCAGCCAAGATCTAGCGCGGATCACTGAAGCTTTCTTT CASSQDLARITEAFF
TRBJ1-3 - TRBV6-5 TRBD1 TGTGCCAGCAGTAGAACAGGGGTTCTTGACACCATATATTTT CASSRTGVLDTIYF
TRBJ1-5 - TRBV2 - TGTGCCAGCAGCCCCGGACAGCCCAATCAGCCCCAGCATTTT CASSPGQPNQPQHF
TRBJ2-7 - TRBV4-1 TRBD1 TGCGCCAGCAGCCTCGACAGGGCAGGTTCCTACGAGCAGTACTTC CASSLDRAGSYEQYF
TRBJ1-2 - TRBV21-1 - TGTGCCAGCAGCAAAATGAGGAATTGGAACTATGGCTACACCTTC CASSKMRNWNYGYTF
TRBJ2-7 - TRBV19 - TGTGCCAGTAGGACGCAGGAGGGGTTCTACGAGCAGTACTTC CASRTQEGFYEQYF
TRBJ2-6 - TRBV6-1 - TGTGCCAGCAGTGACTACCCAGGGCCTGGGGCCAACGTCCTGACTTTC CASSDYPGPGANVLTF
TRBJ2-3 - TRBV9 TRBD2 TGTGCCAGCAGCGTAGGAGCGGGGGGAAAAAGAGTTAGCACAGATACGCAGTATTTT CASSVGAGGKRVSTDTQYF
TRBJ2-3 - TRBV12-5 - TGTGCTAGTGGTTTGGTCCGGACAGCCGGGGCCACAGATACGCAGTATTTT CASGLVRTAGATDTQYF
TRBJ1-6 - TRBV19 - TGTGCCAGTAGTATCTCCCAAGTGAGGAATTCACCCCTCCACTTT CASSISQVRNSPLHF
TRBJ2-1 - TRBV19 TRBD2 TGTGCCAGTAGTAGGTCGGGGGGTTACAATGAGCAGTTCTTC CASSRSGGYNEQFF
TRBJ2-5 few TRBV7-8 TRBD1 TGTGCCAGCAGCTTCAGAGACAGGGGGCAAGAGACCCAGTACTTC CASSFRDRGQETQYF
TRBJ1-4 - TRBV15 TRBD1 TGTGCCACCAGCAGGACAACAGGGGCAACTAATGAAAAACTGTTTTTT CATSRTTGATNEKLFF
TRBJ2-5 - TRBV18 TRBD2 TGTGCCAGCTCACCAATATCGCGCGGGAGCGGGGGGAAGGCAGAGACCCAGTACTTC CASSPISRGSGGKAETQYF
TRBJ1-1 once TRBV19 - TGTGCCAGTAGTGCTCAGACAGGATCGCCTAAAGCTTTCTTT CASSAQTGSPKAFF
TRBJ2-1 - TRBV9 TRBD2 TGTGCCAGCAGCTCGGGGACTAGCGGATACAATGAGCAGTTCTTC CASSSGTSGYNEQFF
TRBJ1-1 few TRBV4-2 - TGTGCCAGCAGCCAAGGCGGGGGTCTAGGGTCCGCTTTCTTT CASSQGGGLGSAFF
TRBJ1-2 - TRBV7-8 - TGTGCCAGCAGCTTAGACCAGGGTTTATACGGCTACACCTTC CASSLDQGLYGYTF